Listed below are T cell receptor beta chains from one sample, sequenced in a study of beta chain features in type 1 diabetes. Some clones are missing from TCRdb's copy, which holds only in-frame ones; the method was immunoSEQ multiplex PCR. The sample holds around 250,000 clones; roughly an eighth are singletons and the top ten take around 0.026%. Input material: naive CD4+ T cells from blood. These receptors originate from a woman aged 40 to 55 in good health. Both conserved end residues are part of each CDR3. D genes are given only for firm matches. Part of the rows lack a size; the others show once, few, many or a class for expanded clones.

D gene: TRBD1
V gene: TRBV6-1
clone size: few
J gene: TRBJ1-1
CDR3 protein: CASSDGTGGNTEAFF
CDR3 DNA: TGTGCCAGCAGTGACGGGACAGGGGGGAACACTGAAGCTTTCTTT

D gene: TRBD1
V gene: TRBV5-1
clone size: few
J gene: TRBJ2-3
CDR3 protein: CASTVGDRDTDTQYF
CDR3 DNA: TGCGCCAGCACCGTGGGGGACAGGGACACAGATACGCAGTATTTT

D gene: TRBD1
V gene: TRBV19
clone size: .
J gene: TRBJ1-2
CDR3 protein: CASSPNRDRRGYTF
CDR3 DNA: TGTGCCAGTAGTCCTAACCGGGACAGGAGAGGCTACACCTTC

D gene: TRBD2
V gene: TRBV7-8
clone size: few
J gene: TRBJ2-3
CDR3 protein: CASRTSFPDTQYF
CDR3 DNA: TGTGCCAGCCGGACTAGCTTCCCAGATACGCAGTATTTT

D gene: .
V gene: TRBV2
clone size: few
J gene: TRBJ1-4
CDR3 protein: CASTVTSGEKLFF
CDR3 DNA: TGTGCCAGCACGGTCACCTCGGGAGAAAAACTGTTTTTT

D gene: TRBD2
V gene: TRBV29-1
clone size: few
J gene: TRBJ2-1
CDR3 protein: CSVGYRREGEQFF
CDR3 DNA: TGCAGCGTTGGATATCGGAGGGAGGGGGAGCAGTTCTTC

D gene: TRBD1
V gene: TRBV6-4
clone size: .
J gene: TRBJ1-2
CDR3 protein: CASSPGTANYGYTF
CDR3 DNA: TGTGCCAGCAGTCCCGGGACAGCTAACTATGGCTACACCTTC

D gene: .
V gene: TRBV4-2
clone size: .
J gene: TRBJ2-5
CDR3 protein: CASSQGGEETQYF
CDR3 DNA: TGTGCCAGCAGCCAAGGCGGGGAAGAGACCCAGTACTTC

D gene: TRBD1
V gene: TRBV19
clone size: .
J gene: TRBJ2-7
CDR3 protein: CATWDRGDEQYF
CDR3 DNA: TGTGCCACTTGGGACAGGGGAGACGAGCAGTACTTC

D gene: .
V gene: TRBV20-1
clone size: .
J gene: TRBJ1-4
CDR3 protein: CSGARGEKLFF
CDR3 DNA: TGCAGTGGGGCACGGGGTGAAAAACTGTTTTTT

D gene: .
V gene: TRBV27
clone size: .
J gene: TRBJ1-6
CDR3 protein: CASSLGQMYNSPLHF
CDR3 DNA: TGTGCCAGCTCTCTGGGGCAGATGTATAATTCACCCCTCCACTTT

D gene: .
V gene: TRBV5-1
clone size: many
J gene: TRBJ2-5
CDR3 protein: CASSLPGGETQYF
CDR3 DNA: TGCGCCAGCAGCTTGCCGGGTGGTGAGACCCAGTACTTC

D gene: TRBD1
V gene: TRBV7-2
clone size: few
J gene: TRBJ1-5
CDR3 protein: CASSWDSTQPQHF
CDR3 DNA: TGTGCCAGCAGCTGGGACAGCACTCAGCCCCAGCATTTT

D gene: .
V gene: TRBV9
clone size: .
J gene: TRBJ1-6
CDR3 protein: CASSVGPGTNYSPLHF
CDR3 DNA: TGTGCCAGCAGCGTAGGACCCGGGACAAATTATTCACCCCTCCACTTT

D gene: TRBD2
V gene: TRBV18
clone size: .
J gene: TRBJ2-3
CDR3 protein: CASFGGASTDTQYF
CDR3 DNA: TGTGCCAGCTTCGGGGGGGCCTCCACAGATACGCAGTATTTT

D gene: TRBD2
V gene: TRBV13
clone size: .
J gene: TRBJ2-7
CDR3 protein: CASSTQRGETQFSYEQYF
CDR3 DNA: TGTGCCAGCAGCACCCAGCGGGGGGAAACCCAATTCTCCTACGAGCAGTACTTC

D gene: .
V gene: TRBV5-8
clone size: .
J gene: TRBJ2-5
CDR3 protein: CASNNRGGTQYF
CDR3 DNA: TGTGCCAGCAACAACAGGGGGGGGACCCAGTACTTC

D gene: .
V gene: TRBV5-4
clone size: many
J gene: TRBJ1-5
CDR3 protein: CASSSYSNQPQHF
CDR3 DNA: TGTGCCAGCAGCTCGTATAGCAATCAGCCCCAGCATTTT

D gene: TRBD1
V gene: TRBV18
clone size: .
J gene: TRBJ1-5
CDR3 protein: CASSPDRVQPQHF
CDR3 DNA: TGTGCCAGCTCACCCGACAGGGTTCAGCCCCAGCATTTT

D gene: TRBD1
V gene: TRBV7-2
clone size: few
J gene: TRBJ2-2
CDR3 protein: CASSLGGQGNTGELFF
CDR3 DNA: TGTGCCAGCAGCTTAGGGGGACAGGGAAACACCGGGGAGCTGTTTTTT

D gene: .
V gene: TRBV7-9
clone size: few
J gene: TRBJ2-5
CDR3 protein: CASSRDTNEETQYF
CDR3 DNA: TGTGCCAGCAGCCGGGACACTAACGAGGAGACCCAGTACTTC

D gene: .
V gene: TRBV4-1
clone size: .
J gene: TRBJ2-3
CDR3 protein: CASSQGPSSPDTQYF
CDR3 DNA: TGCGCCAGCAGCCAAGGTCCATCTAGCCCAGATACGCAGTATTTT

D gene: TRBD1
V gene: TRBV19
clone size: few
J gene: TRBJ1-3
CDR3 protein: CASGQGSGNTIYF
CDR3 DNA: TGTGCCAGTGGACAGGGCTCTGGAAACACCATATATTTT

D gene: .
V gene: TRBV4-1
clone size: .
J gene: TRBJ1-2
CDR3 protein: CASSQDSAVRANYGYTF
CDR3 DNA: TGCGCCAGCAGCCAAGATTCGGCGGTCAGGGCCAACTATGGCTACACCTTC

D gene: TRBD2
V gene: TRBV14
clone size: few
J gene: TRBJ2-3
CDR3 protein: CASSQDSLAGGQYTQYF
CDR3 DNA: TGTGCCAGCAGCCAAGATTCACTAGCGGGCGGGCAGTATACGCAGTATTTT

D gene: .
V gene: TRBV6-6
clone size: few
J gene: TRBJ1-4
CDR3 protein: CASSYSAGSNEKLFF
CDR3 DNA: TGTGCCAGCAGTTACTCAGCAGGGTCTAATGAAAAACTGTTTTTT

D gene: .
V gene: TRBV5-5
clone size: .
J gene: TRBJ2-7
CDR3 protein: CASSLLGGTYEQYF
CDR3 DNA: TGTGCCAGCAGCCTTTTGGGAGGAACTTACGAGCAGTACTTC

D gene: TRBD1
V gene: TRBV5-1
clone size: .
J gene: TRBJ1-1
CDR3 protein: CASRTGALNTEAFF
CDR3 DNA: TGCGCCAGTCGGACAGGTGCGTTGAACACTGAAGCTTTCTTT

D gene: TRBD1
V gene: TRBV6-6
clone size: few
J gene: TRBJ1-1
CDR3 protein: CASSQTGGPEAFF
CDR3 DNA: TGTGCCAGCAGTCAGACAGGGGGCCCTGAAGCTTTCTTT

D gene: TRBD1
V gene: TRBV5-4
clone size: few
J gene: TRBJ1-2
CDR3 protein: CASSQDRVGGYTF
CDR3 DNA: TGTGCCAGCAGCCAAGACAGGGTCGGGGGCTACACCTTC

D gene: TRBD2
V gene: TRBV5-4
clone size: .
J gene: TRBJ2-1
CDR3 protein: CASSLVGRTYNEQFF
CDR3 DNA: TGTGCCAGCAGCTTGGTCGGGAGGACCTACAATGAGCAGTTCTTC

D gene: TRBD1
V gene: TRBV7-9
clone size: few
J gene: TRBJ1-1
CDR3 protein: CASSLGRGQGDTEAFF
CDR3 DNA: TGTGCCAGCAGCTTAGGTCGGGGACAGGGGGATACTGAAGCTTTCTTT

D gene: .
V gene: TRBV9
clone size: .
J gene: TRBJ1-4
CDR3 protein: CASSPGGFNEKLFF
CDR3 DNA: TGTGCCAGCAGCCCCGGCGGGTTTAATGAAAAACTGTTTTTT

D gene: .
V gene: TRBV6-5
clone size: few
J gene: TRBJ1-2
CDR3 protein: CASSYVGDYGYTF
CDR3 DNA: TGTGCCAGCAGTTACGTAGGGGACTATGGCTACACCTTC

D gene: TRBD1
V gene: TRBV7-9
clone size: .
J gene: TRBJ1-1
CDR3 protein: CASSAVQGTEAFF
CDR3 DNA: TGTGCCAGCAGCGCCGTACAGGGGACTGAAGCTTTCTTT

D gene: .
V gene: TRBV10-3
clone size: .
J gene: TRBJ2-7
CDR3 protein: CAISESQENEQYF
CDR3 DNA: TGTGCCATCAGTGAGTCACAGGAAAACGAGCAGTACTTC

D gene: TRBD1
V gene: TRBV6-4
clone size: few
J gene: TRBJ2-2
CDR3 protein: CASSVTGSNTGELFF
CDR3 DNA: TGTGCCAGCAGTGTGACAGGGTCGAACACCGGGGAGCTGTTTTTT

D gene: .
V gene: TRBV11-2
clone size: few
J gene: TRBJ1-1
CDR3 protein: CASSLEYGGWKAFF
CDR3 DNA: TGTGCCAGCAGCTTAGAGTATGGGGGGTGGAAAGCTTTCTTT

D gene: .
V gene: TRBV7-6
clone size: .
J gene: TRBJ2-7
CDR3 protein: CASSLLVRDYEQYF
CDR3 DNA: TGTGCCAGCAGCTTACTCGTTAGAGACTACGAGCAGTACTTC

D gene: .
V gene: TRBV6-5
clone size: .
J gene: TRBJ1-1
CDR3 protein: CASSLPNQLEAFF
CDR3 DNA: TGTGCCAGCAGTTTACCGAATCAACTTGAAGCTTTCTTT

D gene: .
V gene: TRBV2
clone size: .
J gene: TRBJ2-7
CDR3 protein: CASSFNWRTAKGTYEQYF
CDR3 DNA: TGTGCCAGCAGTTTTAACTGGAGGACAGCGAAAGGGACCTACGAGCAGTACTTC

D gene: .
V gene: TRBV6-6
clone size: .
J gene: TRBJ2-2
CDR3 protein: CASRPPGQSYTGELFF
CDR3 DNA: TGTGCCAGCAGACCCCCCGGACAGAGCTACACCGGGGAGCTGTTTTTT

D gene: .
V gene: TRBV5-4
clone size: .
J gene: TRBJ1-1
CDR3 protein: CASSLADSGSSFF
CDR3 DNA: TGTGCCAGCAGCCTTGCCGACAGCGGGTCGTCTTTCTTT

D gene: TRBD1
V gene: TRBV5-8
clone size: few
J gene: TRBJ2-1
CDR3 protein: CASSLSTSGTGFANEQFF
CDR3 DNA: TGTGCCAGCAGCTTGTCGACATCGGGGACAGGATTTGCCAATGAGCAGTTCTTC

D gene: .
V gene: TRBV5-6
clone size: few
J gene: TRBJ1-5
CDR3 protein: CASSLGDISRPQHF
CDR3 DNA: TGTGCCAGCAGCTTGGGAGACATCAGCAGGCCCCAGCATTTT

D gene: .
V gene: TRBV9
clone size: few
J gene: TRBJ2-1
CDR3 protein: CASSGDYEQFF
CDR3 DNA: TGTGCCAGCAGCGGAGACTATGAGCAGTTCTTC

D gene: TRBD1
V gene: TRBV19
clone size: .
J gene: TRBJ2-7
CDR3 protein: CASRGAGGGEQYF
CDR3 DNA: TGTGCCAGTAGGGGGGCAGGGGGCGGCGAGCAGTACTTC

D gene: .
V gene: TRBV5-1
clone size: few
J gene: TRBJ1-1
CDR3 protein: CASSVQSGLMNTEAFF
CDR3 DNA: TGCGCCAGCAGCGTTCAATCGGGACTCATGAACACTGAAGCTTTCTTT

D gene: .
V gene: TRBV19
clone size: few
J gene: TRBJ2-2
CDR3 protein: CASIKEVANTGELFF
CDR3 DNA: TGTGCCAGTATCAAGGAGGTCGCGAACACCGGGGAGCTGTTTTTT

D gene: TRBD2
V gene: TRBV18
clone size: few
J gene: TRBJ2-1
CDR3 protein: CASSSGTSGANEQFF
CDR3 DNA: TGTGCCAGCTCTTCCGGGACTAGCGGGGCAAATGAGCAGTTCTTC

D gene: TRBD2
V gene: TRBV5-1
clone size: few
J gene: TRBJ2-3
CDR3 protein: CASSFTRTSSLSDTQYF
CDR3 DNA: TGCGCCAGCAGCTTTACAAGGACTAGCAGCCTGTCAGATACGCAGTATTTT

D gene: TRBD2
V gene: TRBV5-1
clone size: few
J gene: TRBJ2-3
CDR3 protein: CASSLAIAGRTTDTQYF
CDR3 DNA: TGCGCCAGCAGCTTGGCCATAGCGGGGCGAACCACAGATACGCAGTATTTT

D gene: TRBD1
V gene: TRBV29-1
clone size: few
J gene: TRBJ2-3
CDR3 protein: CSVGQGRSTDTQYF
CDR3 DNA: TGCAGCGTGGGACAGGGCCGTAGCACAGATACGCAGTATTTT

D gene: TRBD1
V gene: TRBV5-5
clone size: .
J gene: TRBJ1-1
CDR3 protein: CASSLEGGQVNTEAFF
CDR3 DNA: TGTGCCAGCAGCTTGGAGGGGGGACAGGTGAACACTGAAGCTTTCTTT

D gene: TRBD1
V gene: TRBV5-1
clone size: .
J gene: TRBJ2-1
CDR3 protein: CASGLPDRPGQGGLLINNEQFF
CDR3 DNA: TGCGCCAGCGGGCTTCCCGACCGTCCGGGACAGGGGGGACTCCTTATCAACAATGAGCAGTTCTTC

D gene: .
V gene: TRBV7-2
clone size: few
J gene: TRBJ2-7
CDR3 protein: CASSTRGGGVDEQYF
CDR3 DNA: TGTGCCAGCAGCACCAGGGGAGGGGGAGTCGACGAGCAGTACTTC

D gene: TRBD1
V gene: TRBV18
clone size: .
J gene: TRBJ1-5
CDR3 protein: CASSPTTGKSNQPQHF
CDR3 DNA: TGTGCCAGCTCACCGACGACAGGGAAAAGCAATCAGCCCCAGCATTTT